The T cell receptor (beta chain) described here comes from a study of CD8 T cells in ankylosing spondylitis. The study's findings and limits: A motif of fewer than ten highly homologous TCR beta variants was seen as apparently characteristic of ankylosing spondylitis blood.

This clonotype was seen repeatedly, ten times or more. Its antigen is as yet unknown. The germline V gene has CDR1 KGHDR and CDR2 SFDVKD. The CDR3 runs to 14 residues. Trimming took off 4 bases at V and 10 bases at J, with 17 bases between the two ends. TCRdb reprocessed the 5' RACE reads via MiXCR and lists one record per CDR3 protein. The sample yields about 210,000 distinct CDR3 sequences, about 7.3% seen once. Sequences were obtained from blood, either unsorted or a sorted T cell fraction (not recorded which). The rearrangement links TRBV24-1 to TRBJ2-3; D is unclear. This TCR was recovered from a male donor with ankylosing spondylitis. The CDR3 loop reads CATSEPFAYLPQYF. The CDR3 DNA follows: TGTGCCACCAGTGAACCCTTCGCGTATCTCCCGCAGTATTTT.